This passage covers 29 T cell receptor beta chains from one sample sequenced in a study of blood T cell repertoires in COVID-19. Here immunoSEQ multiplex PCR was the method, and the copy in TCRdb shows in-frame clones only, minus some. The table shows some 130,000 clones, with approximately 78% occurring only once. The sequenced sample consisted of peripheral blood. Receptor source: a man in his sixties who had recovered from COVID-19.

This rearrangement joins TRBV5-4 to TRBJ1-1; a weak D match, TRBD1 (6 bases). The CDR3 covers 16 residues. With 3 bases removed from V and 0 bases from J, the gap between germline ends came to 15 bases. Germline V gives CDR1 SGHNT, CDR2 YYREEE (reference sequence). In DNA form, the CDR3 reads TGTGCCAGCAGCTCCGGACAGTGGGTTATGAACACTGAAGCTTTCTTT. Encoded protein: CASSSGQWVMNTEAFF.

V is TRBV19 and J is TRBJ2-1; D may be TRBD2 (6 bases). The V and J ends lost 11 bases and 9 bases respectively, with 20 bases between them. Germline lookup yields CDR1 LNHDA and CDR2 SQIVND (reference sequence). The CDR3 runs to 13 residues. CDR3 protein: CASKKARETEQFF. The CDR3 DNA reads as TGTGCCTCCAAAAAGGCCCGGGAGACTGAGCAGTTCTTC.

The rearrangement links TRBV7-8 to TRBJ2-1; a possible D gene is TRBD2 (6 bases). The CDR3 covers 15 residues. With 6 bases removed from V and 4 bases from J, the gap between germline ends came to 16 bases. Germline CDR1 reads SGHVS; CDR2 reads FQNEAQ. CDR3: CASSSWGDNYNEQFF. The DNA of the CDR3 is TGTGCCAGCAGTTCCTGGGGGGATAATTACAATGAGCAGTTCTTC.

This clone was detected only once. The CDR3 here is CAISGQGGQPQHF. In DNA, the CDR3 is TGTGCCATCAGTGGACAGGGAGGTCAGCCCCAGCATTTT. The V call is TRBV10-3, the J call TRBJ1-5, with TRBD1 identical over 7 bases. CDR3 length equals 13 residues. V shed 4 bases, J shed 6 bases, and the junction held 3 bases outside the gene matches. Germline V gene data show CDR1 as ENHRY and CDR2 as SYGVKD.

This clone was recorded a few times. The chain has TRBV19 and TRBJ2-2, with 9 bases lining up with TRBD1. This CDR3 has 15 residues. Germline V gives CDR1 LNHDA, CDR2 SQIVND (reference sequence). With V trimmed by 9 bases and J by 4 bases, 9 bases remained unmatched. The CDR3 here is CASQTGTGRTGELFF. CDR3 DNA: TGTGCCAGCCAAACCGGGACAGGGCGCACCGGGGAGCTGTTTTTT.

The J gene is TRBJ2-7, the V gene TRBV6-5; 7 bases are shared with TRBD1. Trimming removed 4 bases from V and 0 bases from J; junction bases left unmatched: 6. This CDR3 spans 15 amino acids. Germline V lookup: CDR1 MNHEY, CDR2 SVGAGI. CDR3 loop: CASSLSRGSSYEQYF. As DNA, the CDR3 is TGTGCCAGCAGTTTGAGCAGGGGGAGCTCCTACGAGCAGTACTTC.

J is TRBJ1-2 and V is TRBV28; maybe TRBD1 (6 bases). Germline V gene data show CDR1 as MDHEN and CDR2 as SYDVKM. Trimming removed 6 bases from V and 2 bases from J, with 16 bases in between. The CDR3 consists of 15 residues. The DNA for the CDR3 is TGTGCCAGCAGCGGGAGGGGGGTTGCGAACTATGGCTACACCTTC. Translation: CASSGRGVANYGYTF.

This clone was counted a single time. J is TRBJ2-7 and V is TRBV14; possible D gene TRBD2, 6 bases. The V end lost 0 bases, the J end lost 3 bases, and 6 bases lay between the germline ends. CDR1 is SGHDN and CDR2 is FVKESK in the germline V gene. This CDR3 contains 13 residues. The DNA of the CDR3 is TGTGCCAGCAGCCAAGACGGGGGCTACGAGCAGTACTTC. This codes for CASSQDGGYEQYF.

This clone was observed many times. The rearrangement uses TRBV11-2 and TRBJ2-7, with D perhaps TRBD1 (5 bases). The CDR3 is 13 amino acids. Trimming took off 0 bases at V and 3 bases at J, with 6 bases between the two ends. Germline V gene sequence: CDR1 SGHAT, CDR2 FQNNGV. The CDR3 DNA reads as TGTGCCAGCAGCTTAGATGACAGCTACGAGCAGTACTTC. The encoded protein is CASSLDDSYEQYF.

The rearrangement joins TRBV5-1 to TRBJ1-2, with 9 nucleotides matching TRBD1. Germline V lookup: CDR1 SGHRS, CDR2 YFSETQ. The CDR3 extends over 15 amino acids. Trimming at V came to 1 base and at J to 8 bases, leaving 9 bases not matched to a gene. In nucleotides, the CDR3 is TGCGCCAGCAGCTTGCCGGAACAGGGGGCGCGGGGCTACACCTTC. Translating gives CASSLPEQGARGYTF.

The chain is built from TRBV7-8 and TRBJ2-7, with D possibly matching TRBD1 (8 bases). The CDR3 length is 15 residues. V gave up 5 bases and J gave up 3 bases, with 17 bases separating them. Germline V lookup: CDR1 SGHVS, CDR2 FQNEAQ. In nucleotides, the CDR3 is TGTGCCAGCAGCACCCGGACAGGGACTATCTACGAGCAGTACTTC. This codes for CASSTRTGTIYEQYF.

The V and J genes are TRBV28 and TRBJ2-5; TRBD1 is a possible D gene (5 bases). The CDR3 runs 15 residues. The germline V and J ends were trimmed by 3 bases and 2 bases, with 13 bases remaining between them. Germline CDR1 reads MDHEN; CDR2 reads SYDVKM. DNA for the CDR3: TGTGCCAGCAGTTTTCCCTCCCAGGGACAAGAGACCCAGTACTTC. Its protein is CASSFPSQGQETQYF.

This clone was seen just once. The J gene is TRBJ1-1, the V gene TRBV19; 10 bases line up with TRBD1. The CDR3 covers 15 residues. CDR1 is LNHDA and CDR2 is SQIVND in the germline V gene (reference sequence). V trimming: 3 bases; J trimming: 6 bases; junction bases outside the gene matches: 7. This CDR3 reads CASSIRDRGRPEAFF. In DNA form, the CDR3 reads TGTGCCAGTAGTATCCGTGACAGGGGGCGACCTGAAGCTTTCTTT.

The chain joins TRBV28 to TRBJ1-1, with 7 bases identical to TRBD1. Germline V gives CDR1 MDHEN, CDR2 SYDVKM. CDR3 size: 12 residues. Trimming removed 4 bases from V and 11 bases from J; junction bases left unmatched: 7. This chain's CDR3 is CASSWGTAWAFF. Written as DNA, the CDR3 is TGTGCCAGCAGTTGGGGGACAGCATGGGCTTTCTTT.

CDR3 DNA: TGTGCCTGGACTCATAGCGGGAGGGCCATAAATGAGCAGTTCTTC. It translates to CAWTHSGRAINEQFF. This chain links TRBV30 with TRBJ2-1; 11 bases align to TRBD2. CDR1 and CDR2 (germline): GTSNPN, SVGIG (reference sequence). CDR3 size: 15 residues. Losses at the gene ends were 4 bases for V and 7 bases for J; bases not matched to a gene: 9.

This chain connects TRBV7-3 to TRBJ2-2; 12 bases fit TRBD2. V shed 4 bases, J shed 1 base, and the junction held 1 base outside the gene matches. Germline assignment: CDR1 SGHTA and CDR2 FQGTGA. The CDR3 is 16 residues long. The CDR3 DNA reads TGTGCCAGCAGCTCGACTAGCGGGAGGAACACCGGGGAGCTGTTTTTT. Translating gives CASSSTSGRNTGELFF.

The rearrangement links TRBV7-8 to TRBJ2-3, with 8 bases aligning to TRBD2. In germline, CDR1 is SGHVS, CDR2 FQNEAQ. This CDR3 has 15 residues. Germline trimming cut 5 bases from V and 6 bases from J; bases unmatched to any gene: 10. Here the CDR3 DNA reads TGTGCCAGCAGCCCGGGACTAGTCTCAGCTGATACGCAGTATTTT. Amino acid sequence: CASSPGLVSADTQYF.

Only one count was recorded for this clone. This chain connects TRBV3-1 (or the pseudogene TRBV3-2) to TRBJ1-1; the match to TRBD1 covers 8 bases. J was trimmed by 5 bases and V by 5 bases; bases with no gene match: 7. Germline lookup yields CDR1 LGHDT and CDR2 YNNKEL (reference sequence). CDR3 length: 14 residues. This CDR3 is CASSLGTGGTEAFF. In DNA, the CDR3 is TGTGCCAGCAGCTTAGGGACAGGTGGGACTGAAGCTTTCTTT.

CDR3 sequence: CATSVQTGANQPQHF. The CDR3 DNA reads as TGTGCCACCAGCGTCCAGACAGGGGCCAATCAGCCCCAGCATTTT. J is TRBJ1-5 and V is TRBV15; 8 positions agree with TRBD1. Trimming at V came to 5 bases and at J to 3 bases, leaving 6 bases not matched to a gene. The length of the CDR3 is 15 residues. Germline V gives CDR1 LNHNV, CDR2 YYDKDF (reference sequence).

This chain uses TRBV30 with TRBJ2-1, with a weak D call TRBD2 (5 bases). The germline V gene encodes CDR1 GTSNPN and CDR2 SVGIG (reference sequence). The V end lost 3 bases, the J end lost 8 bases, and 11 bases lay between the germline ends. The CDR3 spans 12 residues. CDR3 coding DNA: TGTGCCTGGAGCGGGGTTTGGTATGAGCAGTTCTTC. Amino acid sequence: CAWSGVWYEQFF.

The genes are TRBV6-5 and TRBJ2-3; 7 bases fit TRBD2. Germline CDR1 and CDR2: MNHEY and SVGAGI. J lost 0 bases, V lost 10 bases, and 10 bases had no gene match. The CDR3 runs to 15 residues. CDR3 in amino acids: CAIRGDPPSTDTQYF. The CDR3 DNA reads TGTGCCATCCGGGGGGACCCGCCTAGCACAGATACGCAGTATTTT.

The chain has TRBV6-5 and TRBJ2-4, with TRBD1 matching 7 bases. This CDR3 has 16 residues. V shed 4 bases and J 7 bases; nucleotides not matched to a gene: 13. Per the germline V gene, CDR1 is MNHEY and CDR2 is SVGAGI. The CDR3 sequence is CASSSRTGVRRNIQYF. DNA for the CDR3: TGTGCCAGCAGTTCCCGGACAGGAGTAAGGAGGAACATTCAGTACTTC.

The J gene is TRBJ1-1, the V gene TRBV18; 12 bases map to TRBD1. The CDR3 consists of 16 residues. CDR1 is KGHSH, CDR2 LQKENI, per germline. V was pared by 4 bases and J by 1 base, with 4 bases of the junction left unmatched. The CDR3 is CASSRGQGAGNTEAFF. In nucleotides, the CDR3 is TGTGCCAGCTCACGGGGACAGGGGGCAGGGAACACTGAAGCTTTCTTT. Full variable domain (missing parts from reference TRBV18 and TRBJ1-1): NAGVMQNPRHLVRRRGQEARLRCSPMKGHSHVYWYRQLPEEGLKFMVYLQKENIIDESGMPKERFSAEFPKEGPSILRIQQVVRGDSAAYFCASSRGQGAGNTEAFFGQGTRLTVV.

This clone has a handful of counts. The rearrangement links TRBV4-1 to TRBJ1-2; TRBD1 matches 7 bases. Per germline, CDR1 MGHRA and CDR2 YSYEKL. CDR3 length: 14 amino acids. The ends lost 1 base at V and 7 bases at J; junction bases unmatched: 6. The CDR3 sequence is CASSQAPGQPGYTF. The CDR3 DNA sequence: TGCGCCAGCAGCCAAGCACCGGGACAGCCTGGCTACACCTTC.

V is TRBV5-1 and J is TRBJ2-2; D is unclear. This CDR3 contains 12 residues. CDR1 and CDR2 from the germline V gene are SGHRS and YFSETQ. V was pared by 7 bases and J by 2 bases, with 6 bases between. CDR3 region: CASWLNTGELFF. The CDR3 bases are TGCGCCAGCTGGCTCAACACCGGGGAGCTGTTTTTT.

This chain joins TRBV6-5 and TRBJ2-3, with D perhaps matching TRBD1 (5 bases). V dropped 8 bases and J dropped 5 bases, with 11 bases sitting between them. CDR3 size: 12 residues. The germline V gene has CDR1 MNHEY and CDR2 SVGAGI. CDR3 bases: TGTGCCAGCTCGAAGGGGTTAGATACGCAGTATTTT. This encodes CASSKGLDTQYF.

The chain carries TRBV10-2 and TRBJ1-3, with 7 bases fitting TRBD1. V lost 2 bases and J lost 4; bases outside the gene matches: 8. Germline V gene data show CDR1 as WSHSY and CDR2 as SAAADI. The CDR3 has 16 residues. The CDR3 spells CASSEDRVSFGNTIYF. CDR3 coding DNA: TGCGCCAGCAGTGAGGACAGGGTTAGCTTCGGAAACACCATATATTTT.

This chain links TRBV7-9 with TRBJ1-4; possibly TRBD1 for D (5 bases). In germline, CDR1 is SEHNR, CDR2 FQNEAQ (reference sequence). V was clipped by 9 bases and J by 3 bases, with 14 bases between them. The CDR3 runs 14 residues. CDR3: CASSSTVPNEKLFF. Here the CDR3 DNA reads TGTGCCAGTTCATCGACAGTACCTAATGAAAAACTGTTTTTT.

V is TRBV10-3 and J is TRBJ2-5, with 8 bases identical to TRBD1. Germline CDR1 ENHRY, CDR2 SYGVKD. CDR3 length: 13 residues. V lost 11 bases, J lost 3 bases, and 8 bases stayed unmatched. In DNA form, the CDR3 reads TGTGCCGCAGGGGGGACAGGCAAAGAGACCCAGTACTTC. Amino acids: CAAGGTGKETQYF.